This is a list of T cell receptor beta chains from one sample in a study of OX40 agonist ivuxolimab in advanced cancers. Method: immunoSEQ multiplex PCR; TCRdb's copy keeps in-frame clones and lacks some. The data contain tens of thousands of clones, around nine tenths of them singletons. The sample was CD4+ or CD8+ T cells sorted from blood, taken in a trial of the OX40 agonist ivuxolimab. These receptor sequences come from an adult with an advanced solid tumor such as melanoma, head and neck, liver or kidney cancer. Each CDR3 is given with its conserved first and last residue. Fields, in order: J gene, D gene, V gene, clone size, CDR3 DNA, CDR3 protein. D genes are given only for firm matches. Clone size is not always given. Where it is, it says once, few, many or a class for expanded clones.

TRBJ1-2 TRBD1 TRBV9 once TGTGCCAGCAGCGTAGGGGGACAGGCCCCATATGGCTACACCTTC CASSVGGQAPYGYTF
TRBJ1-5 NA TRBV6-5 NA TGTGCCAGCAGGGAGACAGCGGACTATCAGCCCCAGCATTTT CASRETADYQPQHF
TRBJ1-5 NA TRBV5-6 NA TGTGCCAGCAGCCCCCGGGGGGCAGGGGTGCAGCCCCAGCATTTT CASSPRGAGVQPQHF
TRBJ1-6 TRBD1 TRBV10-3 few TGTGCCATCGCCGGATCCGGGACAGTTAATTCACCCCTCCACTTT CAIAGSGTVNSPLHF
TRBJ2-1 TRBD1 TRBV5-1 NA TGCGCCAGCAGCTTGGTGGGGCAGGGGGCTAACAATGAGCAGTTCTTC CASSLVGQGANNEQFF
TRBJ1-4 NA TRBV5-1 NA TGCGCCAGCAGCCAACAGGGCGGAACTAATGAAAAACTGTTTTTT CASSQQGGTNEKLFF
TRBJ2-7 NA TRBV10-1 NA TGCGCCAGCAGTGAGTCGGCTTGGAGGGAGCAGTACTTC CASSESAWREQYF
TRBJ1-1 NA TRBV6-4 NA TGTGCCAGCAGTGATAGGAGCGCCGGGGCGACTGAAGCTTTCTTT CASSDRSAGATEAFF
TRBJ2-1 TRBD2 TRBV5-5 once TGTGCCAGCAGCCCCCTGCCTAGCGGGGAGGGAAATGAGCAGTTCTTC CASSPLPSGEGNEQFF
TRBJ2-3 NA TRBV9 NA TGTGCCAGCAGCGTAGAGTTTGGTACGCAGTATTTT CASSVEFGTQYF
TRBJ2-1 TRBD1 TRBV5-1 NA TGCGCCAGCTCGGGACAGGGGATGAATGAGCAGTTCTTC CASSGQGMNEQFF
TRBJ2-2 NA TRBV30 NA TGTGCCTGGAGGCAGGGGGGGGCCGGGGAGCTGTTTTTT CAWRQGGAGELFF
TRBJ2-2 NA TRBV5-1 NA TGCGCCAGCAGCTTGGAGCCGGGTTCGAACACCGGGGAGCTGTTTTTT CASSLEPGSNTGELFF
TRBJ1-2 TRBD1 TRBV6-5 once TGTGCCAGCAGTCCGCCCGGGACAGGGGGCAGTGGCTACACCTTC CASSPPGTGGSGYTF
TRBJ2-7 NA TRBV7-9 NA TGTGCCAGCAGCTTGGTGGAGACCTCCTACGAGCAGTACTTC CASSLVETSYEQYF
TRBJ1-2 NA TRBV28 NA TGTGCCAGCAGTGGAGAGCGTGACCCCGGCCTCATCAACTATGGCTACACCTTC CASSGERDPGLINYGYTF
TRBJ2-3 NA TRBV5-4 NA TGTGCCAGCAGCTTGGAGGGGGTCCGCACAGATACGCAGTATTTT CASSLEGVRTDTQYF
TRBJ2-3 TRBD2 TRBV5-1 few TGCGCCAGCAGCTTACTAGCGGGGGGCACAGATACGCAGTATTTT CASSLLAGGTDTQYF
TRBJ1-1 NA TRBV5-1 NA TGCGCCAGCAGCTATTCTAGGACGGAGAACACTGAAGCTTTCTTT CASSYSRTENTEAFF
TRBJ2-7 TRBD1 TRBV19 NA TGTGCCAGTAGTATGACCTGGGGACAGGGGGCTTCGGGGCAGTACTTC CASSMTWGQGASGQYF
TRBJ2-3 TRBD1 TRBV4-1 NA TGCGCCAGCAGCGCAAATACCGGGACAGGGGTCACGTATACGCAGTATTTT CASSANTGTGVTYTQYF
TRBJ2-1 NA TRBV6-5 NA TGTGCCAGCAGTTACCCGGGGCCAAGCTCCTACAATGAGCAGTTCTTC CASSYPGPSSYNEQFF
TRBJ2-3 NA TRBV11-2 NA TGTGCCAGCAGCTTAGATATTGACCCGCGGCCCACAGATACGCAGTATTTT CASSLDIDPRPTDTQYF
TRBJ2-1 TRBD2 TRBV10-1 NA TGCGCCAGCAGTCCTGATGCGGGGGGGCCAAAGCAGTTCTTC CASSPDAGGPKQFF
TRBJ1-1 NA TRBV19 NA TGTGCCAGTAGCCGCAGGGACACCAACACTGAAGCTTTCTTT CASSRRDTNTEAFF
TRBJ2-7 NA TRBV21-1 NA TGTGCCAGCAGCAAGGCGGGGGGGAGGTCCTACGAGCAGTACTTC CASSKAGGRSYEQYF
TRBJ1-5 TRBD1 TRBV18 NA TGTGCCAGCTCACCACGGGACAGGGATCAGCCCCAGCATTTT CASSPRDRDQPQHF
TRBJ1-1 NA TRBV7-3 NA TGTGCCAGCAGCCAGGGACCCATGAACACTGAAGCTTTCTTT CASSQGPMNTEAFF
TRBJ2-5 NA TRBV5-1 NA TGCGCCAGCGGGAAGGAGATCAGAGAGACCCAGTACTTC CASGKEIRETQYF
TRBJ1-2 TRBD1 TRBV5-1 NA TGCGCCAGCAGCTTCGGACAGGTGGCTAACTATGGCTACACCTTC CASSFGQVANYGYTF
TRBJ2-7 NA TRBV21-1 NA TGTGCCAGCAGCAAACCACCGGACAGGGCACCCTACGAGCAGTACTTC CASSKPPDRAPYEQYF
TRBJ2-3 TRBD2 TRBV7-6 NA TGTGCCAGCAGCAAAGACCCCCCTAGCGGGGGGCGACTTACTAGCACAGATACGCAGTATTTT CASSKDPPSGGRLTSTDTQYF
TRBJ1-3 TRBD1 TRBV6-6 NA TGTGCCAGCAGCCGTACAGGGGGTCGAGGAAACACCATATATTTT CASSRTGGRGNTIYF
TRBJ1-5 NA TRBV2 NA TGTGCCAGCGTGGACAGTTATAGCAATCAGCCCCAGCATTTT CASVDSYSNQPQHF
TRBJ1-6 NA TRBV5-4 few TGTGCCAGCAGCGGCCCAAGGACGGGGGGTTCACCCCTCCACTTT CASSGPRTGGSPLHF
TRBJ2-7 TRBD1 TRBV6-5 NA TGTGCCAGCAGGGACGCGGGACAGGGTAAGGTCGAGCAGTACTTC CASRDAGQGKVEQYF
TRBJ2-7 NA TRBV12-5 NA TGTGCTAGTGGTTTGTATCGAGACTCCTACGAGCAGTACTTC CASGLYRDSYEQYF